This record concerns one T cell receptor (beta chain) sequence. Residents of around 24 US areas, aged roughly 18 to 90 years, made up the participants. The source of the sample is a study of blood T cell repertoires in COVID-19. CDR1 is SEHNR and CDR2 is FQNEAQ in the germline V gene (reference sequence). V was cut by 5 bases and J by 5 bases, with 9 bases left in between. There are 12 residues in the CDR3. TCRdb's copy holds only in-frame clones and misses some; the assay was immunoSEQ multiplex PCR. The sample lists about 220,000 clones, 82% occurring once. The source of this sequence is an older woman who had recovered from COVID-19. This chain joins TRBV7-9 and TRBJ2-5, with D tentatively TRBD2 (6 bases). The sample taken for sequencing was PBMCs or T cells enriched from blood (not recorded which). CDR3 loop: CASSPGAETQYF. CDR3 coding DNA: TGTGCCAGCAGCCCGGGAGCGGAGACCCAGTACTTC.